A selection of T cell receptor beta chains follows, all from one sample in a study of blood T cell repertoires in COVID-19. Method: immunoSEQ multiplex PCR; TCRdb's copy keeps in-frame clones and lacks some. The data show around 110,000 clones, with 71% seen just once and approximately 0.9% held by the top ten. The sequencing input was peripheral blood. The receptor source for this set is a human donor with acute or convalescent COVID-19. The donor label of this sample is uncertain. CDR3s include the opening cysteine and the closing phenylalanine or tryptophan. The order of the fields is D gene, J gene, clone size, V gene, CDR3 protein, CDR3 DNA. The D gene is left open where the match is weak. Clone size appears in some rows only: once, few, many, or a class for an expanded clone.

D: TRBD1; J: TRBJ1-1; size: .; V: TRBV4-2; CDR3: CASSRPDRVTEAFF; DNA: TGTGCCAGCAGCCGCCCGGACAGGGTCACTGAAGCTTTCTTT
D: .; J: TRBJ2-3; size: .; V: TRBV3-1/TRBV3-2; CDR3: CASSLGFGQLSTDTQYF; DNA: TGTGCCAGCAGTCTTGGCTTTGGCCAGTTGAGCACAGATACGCAGTATTTT
D: .; J: TRBJ1-1; size: .; V: TRBV27; CDR3: CASSLSGGNTEAFF; DNA: TGTGCCAGCAGTTTATCGGGGGGAAACACTGAAGCTTTCTTT
D: .; J: TRBJ2-4; size: .; V: TRBV5-1; CDR3: CASSLVGQGKNIQYF; DNA: TGCGCCAGCAGCTTAGTTGGCCAGGGGAAAAACATTCAGTACTTC
D: .; J: TRBJ1-5; size: .; V: TRBV10-3; CDR3: CAIRAGLNSNQPQHF; DNA: TGTGCCATCAGGGCGGGCTTGAATAGCAATCAGCCCCAGCATTTT
D: TRBD2; J: TRBJ2-3; size: .; V: TRBV12-5; CDR3: CASGAQTSGSTDTQYF; DNA: TGTGCTAGTGGTGCACAGACTAGCGGCAGCACAGATACGCAGTATTTT
D: .; J: TRBJ1-6; size: once; V: TRBV18; CDR3: CASSPTYRENSPLHF; DNA: TGTGCCAGCTCACCAACTTACCGGGAGAATTCACCCCTCCACTTT
D: .; J: TRBJ2-5; size: .; V: TRBV7-3; CDR3: CASSLDPGTETQYF; DNA: TGTGCCAGCAGCTTAGATCCGGGAACCGAGACCCAGTACTTC
D: .; J: TRBJ1-1; size: .; V: TRBV5-1; CDR3: CASSFGAANTEAFF; DNA: TGCGCCAGCAGCTTCGGTGCGGCAAACACTGAAGCTTTCTTT
D: TRBD1; J: TRBJ2-2; size: .; V: TRBV5-1; CDR3: CASSRDRGRTGELFF; DNA: TGCGCCAGCAGCAGGGACAGGGGTCGCACCGGGGAGCTGTTTTTT
D: TRBD1; J: TRBJ1-2; size: .; V: TRBV5-4; CDR3: CASSLAFVTGDDYGYTF; DNA: TGTGCCAGCAGCTTGGCCTTTGTGACAGGGGACGACTATGGCTACACCTTC
D: .; J: TRBJ1-6; size: .; V: TRBV12-3/TRBV12-4; CDR3: CASRTNYNSPLHF; DNA: TGTGCCAGCAGGACAAACTATAATTCACCCCTCCACTTT
D: TRBD1; J: TRBJ2-5; size: once; V: TRBV23-1; CDR3: CASSHPGQGEETQYF; DNA: TGCGCCAGCAGTCATCCGGGACAGGGTGAAGAGACCCAGTACTTC
D: TRBD1; J: TRBJ1-2; size: .; V: TRBV12-5; CDR3: CASGLVKSVRDSSRYTF; DNA: TGTGCTAGTGGTTTGGTAAAGTCAGTTCGGGACAGTAGCCGCTACACCTTC
D: .; J: TRBJ2-4; size: few; V: TRBV2; CDR3: CASRGALHENIQYF; DNA: TGTGCCAGCAGGGGAGCCCTACACGAAAACATTCAGTACTTC
D: .; J: TRBJ1-3; size: few; V: TRBV28; CDR3: CASSLGQYKSGNTIYF; DNA: TGTGCCAGCAGTTTAGGGCAGTATAAATCTGGAAACACCATATATTTT
D: TRBD1; J: TRBJ1-4; size: once; V: TRBV19; CDR3: CASSTPDRGVEKLFF; DNA: TGTGCCAGTAGTACCCCGGACAGGGGAGTTGAAAAACTGTTTTTT
D: TRBD1; J: TRBJ1-6; size: many; V: TRBV14; CDR3: CASSRDRAYSPLHF; DNA: TGTGCCAGCAGCCGGGACAGGGCCTATTCACCCCTCCACTTT
D: .; J: TRBJ2-1; size: .; V: TRBV6-5; CDR3: CASSYVGGGGYNEQFF; DNA: TGTGCCAGCAGTTACGTTGGGGGGGGCGGTTACAATGAGCAGTTCTTC
D: TRBD1; J: TRBJ1-6; size: .; V: TRBV9; CDR3: CASSALDRGNSPLHF; DNA: TGTGCCAGCAGCGCCTTGGACAGGGGTAATTCACCCCTCCACTTT
D: .; J: TRBJ2-7; size: .; V: TRBV11-1; CDR3: CASSLAAQGYYEQYF; DNA: TGTGCCAGCAGCTTAGCAGCTCAGGGATACTACGAGCAGTACTTC
D: .; J: TRBJ2-1; size: .; V: TRBV2; CDR3: CASSVYEQFF; DNA: TGTGCCAGCAGTGTATATGAGCAGTTCTTC
D: .; J: TRBJ2-7; size: .; V: TRBV29-1; CDR3: CSVAGERTSYEQYF; DNA: TGCAGCGTTGCGGGCGAAAGGACATCCTACGAGCAGTACTTC
D: .; J: TRBJ1-1; size: .; V: TRBV7-2; CDR3: CASSPSTSVGTEAFF; DNA: TGTGCCAGCAGCCCTTCGACATCGGTGGGCACTGAAGCTTTCTTT
D: TRBD1; J: TRBJ1-6; size: .; V: TRBV7-6; CDR3: CASSLGGKGANSPLHF; DNA: TGTGCCAGCAGCTTAGGTGGAAAGGGGGCCAATTCACCCCTCCACTTT
D: .; J: TRBJ1-6; size: .; V: TRBV7-8; CDR3: CASSSAGFGSPLHF; DNA: TGTGCCAGCTCGTCGGCAGGGTTCGGCTCACCCCTCCACTTT
D: TRBD1; J: TRBJ2-7; size: .; V: TRBV7-9; CDR3: CASSQRQGVEQYF; DNA: TGTGCCAGCAGCCAACGACAGGGGGTCGAGCAGTACTTC
D: TRBD2; J: TRBJ2-2; size: .; V: TRBV4-1; CDR3: CASSQGSLAGGPRELFF; DNA: TGCGCCAGCAGCCAAGGGTCGCTAGCGGGGGGGCCCAGGGAGCTGTTTTTT
D: TRBD1; J: TRBJ2-7; size: .; V: TRBV4-1; CDR3: CASSHPPGQGDYEQYF; DNA: TGCGCCAGCAGCCATCCTCCGGGACAGGGCGACTACGAGCAGTACTTC
D: .; J: TRBJ1-2; size: .; V: TRBV2; CDR3: CASSFRGANYGYTF; DNA: TGTGCCAGCAGCTTCAGGGGTGCTAACTATGGCTACACCTTC
D: .; J: TRBJ1-6; size: .; V: TRBV7-5; CDR3: CVRSPRAPGASYNSPLHF; DNA: TGTGTCAGAAGCCCGCGGGCCCCAGGGGCTTCCTATAATTCACCCCTCCACTTT
D: .; J: TRBJ2-5; size: .; V: TRBV2; CDR3: CASSESLFTQYF; DNA: TGTGCCAGCAGTGAGTCTCTATTTACCCAGTACTTC
D: TRBD1; J: TRBJ2-5; size: .; V: TRBV3-1/TRBV3-2; CDR3: CASSQPGQARQETQYF; DNA: TGTGCCAGCAGCCAACCAGGACAGGCCCGACAAGAGACCCAGTACTTC
D: TRBD2; J: TRBJ2-1; size: once; V: TRBV7-9; CDR3: CASSLSGGVNEQFF; DNA: TGTGCCAGCAGCTTGAGCGGGGGTGTCAATGAGCAGTTCTTC